Presented here are 30 T cell receptor beta chains from one specimen sequenced in a study of T cells in tuberculosis. Described time point: new active TB diagnosis, blood taken before or within 7 days of starting treatment. Clones were sequenced by immunoSEQ multiplex PCR, and TCRdb holds only the in-frame ones, with some missing. Among some 34,000 clones listed, about 85% were seen once. Sequenced material: PBMCs, taken at tuberculosis diagnosis. The receptor source for this set is an adult with tuberculosis.

The J gene is TRBJ2-3, the V gene TRBV5-8; D gene ambiguous. Germline V CDR1 and CDR2: SGHTS, YDEGEE. V gave up 0 bases and J gave up 4 bases, with 9 bases separating them. The CDR3 is 14 amino acids. CDR3 region: CASSLDYLADTQYF. CDR3 bases: TGTGCCAGCAGCTTGGATTATCTCGCAGATACGCAGTATTTT.

This chain connects TRBV4-1 to TRBJ1-2; D remains ambiguous. Germline CDR1 reads MGHRA; CDR2 reads YSYEKL. The CDR3 is 16 amino acids. The V and J ends lost 0 bases and 2 bases respectively, with 13 bases between them. The CDR3 nucleotides are TGCGCCAGCAGCCAAGATCCTAGGACGGGGAACTATGGCTACACCTTC. This encodes CASSQDPRTGNYGYTF.

V usage is TRBV4-3 and J usage is TRBJ1-5, with 7 bases identical to TRBD1. Germline assignment: CDR1 LGHNA and CDR2 YSLEER. This CDR3 comprises 15 residues. After removal of 3 bases from V and 8 bases from J, the junction contained 10 bases not matched to a gene. The CDR3 DNA follows: TGCGCCAGCAGCCAGGGTTGGACAGGCGCCGAGCCCCAGCATTTT. This encodes CASSQGWTGAEPQHF.

The chain has TRBV28 and TRBJ2-7, with TRBD2 matching over 7 bases. Germline V gene data show CDR1 as MDHEN and CDR2 as SYDVKM. The V gene end was trimmed by 3 bases and the J gene end by 4 bases; junction bases not matched to a gene: 6. CDR3 length: 14 residues. This chain's CDR3 is CASSFDPGGYEQYF. In nucleotides, the CDR3 is TGTGCCAGCAGTTTCGATCCGGGGGGATACGAGCAGTACTTC.

The chain combines TRBV11-1 with TRBJ1-1, with unresolved D. Trimming shortened V by 2 bases and J by 3 bases, and 10 bases separated the two germline ends. Per germline, CDR1 SGHAT and CDR2 FQDESV (reference sequence). The CDR3 length is 14 residues. The CDR3 DNA reads TGTGCCAGCAGCTTACGGGATGGGGACACTGAAGCTTTCTTT. Protein sequence: CASSLRDGDTEAFF.

The V call is TRBV15, the J call TRBJ2-5; a possible D gene is TRBD1 (5 bases). The V end lost 1 base, the J end lost 2 bases, and 11 bases lay between the germline ends. The CDR3 runs to 15 residues. CDR1 and CDR2 from the germline V gene are LNHNV and YYDKDF (reference sequence). CDR3 in amino acids: CATSRGKGAQETQYF. In nucleotides, the CDR3 is TGTGCCACCAGCAGAGGTAAAGGGGCGCAAGAGACCCAGTACTTC. The full variable domain, with the rest looked up from reference TRBV15 and TRBJ2-5, is DAMVIQNPRYQVTQFGKPVTLSCSQTLNHNVMYWYQQKSSQAPKLLFHYYDKDFNNEADTPDNFQSRRPNTSFCFLDIRSPGLGDTAMYLCATSRGKGAQETQYFGPGTRLLVL.

This chain links TRBV4-3 with TRBJ2-1; tentative D call: TRBD1 (5 bases). CDR1 LGHNA and CDR2 YSLEER come from the germline V gene. CDR3 length: 17 amino acids. V lost 1 base and J 0 bases, leaving 13 bases between the germline ends. The CDR3 loop is CASSQGSGHFSYNEQFF. CDR3 nucleotides: TGCGCCAGCAGCCAAGGGTCCGGACACTTCTCCTACAATGAGCAGTTCTTC.

The J gene is TRBJ1-1, the V gene TRBV11-3; 7 bases fit TRBD1. The CDR3 is made up of 16 amino acids. Germline assignment: CDR1 SGHNT and CDR2 YENEEA. J gave up 3 bases and V 2 bases, and 9 bases lay outside the gene matches. The chain's CDR3 is CASSLPHSTGDTEAFF. CDR3 sequence (DNA): TGTGCCAGCAGCTTACCCCACTCTACAGGGGACACTGAAGCTTTCTTT. The whole variable domain, remainder taken from reference TRBV11-3 and TRBJ1-1, is EAGVVQSPRYKIIEKKQPVAFWCNPISGHNTLYWYLQNLGQGPELLIRYENEEAVDDSQLPKDRFSAERLKGVDSTLKIQPAELGDSAVYLCASSLPHSTGDTEAFFGQGTRLTVV.

The J gene is TRBJ2-3, the V gene TRBV13; the match to TRBD1 covers 11 bases. The CDR3 has 15 amino acids. V trimming: 6 bases; J trimming: 5 bases; junction bases outside the gene matches: 7. Germline V lookup: CDR1 PRHDT, CDR2 FYEKMQ (reference sequence). CDR3 sequence: CASSPGQGVGDTQYF. The DNA of the CDR3 is TGTGCCAGCAGTCCGGGACAGGGGGTAGGAGATACGCAGTATTTT.

The chain carries TRBV19 and TRBJ2-7; D gene unclear. The CDR3 is 12 amino acids. The germline V gene encodes CDR1 LNHDA and CDR2 SQIVND (reference sequence). Trimming removed 4 bases from V and 7 bases from J, with 11 bases in between. CDR3 DNA sequence: TGTGCCAGTAGTAACAGAGTGGAAGAGCAGTACTTC. Translating gives CASSNRVEEQYF. The full variable domain, with the rest looked up from reference TRBV19 and TRBJ2-7, is DGGITQSPKYLFRKEGQNVTLSCEQNLNHDAMYWYRQDPGQGLRLIYYSQIVNDFQKGDIAEGYSVSREKKESFPLTVTSAQKNPTAFYLCASSNRVEEQYFGPGTRLTVT.

V gene TRBV11-2 combines with J gene TRBJ2-1; TRBD1 aligns across 9 bases. Per the germline V gene, CDR1 is SGHAT and CDR2 is FQNNGV. The ends lost 5 bases at V and 5 bases at J; junction bases unmatched: 7. The length of the CDR3 is 15 residues. The CDR3 bases are TGTGCCAGCAGCCCCGGGACAGGGTCCGACAATGAGCAGTTCTTC. Protein product: CASSPGTGSDNEQFF.

This rearrangement joins TRBV4-2 to TRBJ2-7; 12 nucleotides line up with TRBD1. The CDR3 loop spans 15 amino acids. Per germline, CDR1 LGHNA and CDR2 YNFKEQ. V lost 3 bases and J lost 7; bases outside the gene matches: 7. CDR3 sequence reads: CASSHRGQGAGEQYF. CDR3 in DNA: TGTGCCAGCAGCCACCGGGGACAGGGGGCGGGGGAGCAGTACTTC.

The gene calls are TRBV29-1 and TRBJ2-7, with 7 bases lining up with TRBD2. J gave up 5 bases and V 2 bases, and 3 bases lay outside the gene matches. The CDR3 is 12 amino acids. CDR1 and CDR2 from the germline V gene are SQVTM and ANQGSEA. CDR3 residues: CSVERGVNEQYF. The CDR3 DNA sequence: TGCAGCGTTGAACGGGGGGTCAACGAGCAGTACTTC.

The chain links TRBV11-2 to TRBJ2-3, with 8 bases matching TRBD2. Trimming cost V 3 bases and J 7 bases; bases outside gene matches: 9. In germline, CDR1 is SGHAT, CDR2 FQNNGV. The CDR3 runs 15 residues. The CDR3 is CASSLSGSRRNTQYF. The DNA for the CDR3 is TGTGCCAGCAGCTTGAGCGGGAGCCGAAGGAATACGCAGTATTTT.

V gene TRBV4-1 combines with J gene TRBJ2-7, with a weak D call TRBD1 (7 bases). The germline V gene encodes CDR1 MGHRA and CDR2 YSYEKL. V lost 0 bases and J 3 bases, leaving 21 bases between the germline ends. The CDR3 length is 18 residues. The CDR3 spells CASSQEGGQGVRFYEQYF. CDR3 DNA: TGCGCCAGCAGCCAAGAAGGAGGGCAGGGGGTGCGATTCTACGAGCAGTACTTC.

The chain recombines TRBV4-1 with TRBJ2-3, with 11 bases that match TRBD1. Germline V gives CDR1 MGHRA, CDR2 YSYEKL. The V and J ends lost 6 bases and 0 bases, in that order; junction bases with no gene match: 2. The CDR3 runs 15 residues. CDR3 amino acids: CASRDRGLSTDTQYF. For the CDR3, the DNA is TGCGCCAGCAGGGACAGGGGGCTTAGCACAGATACGCAGTATTTT.

This chain joins TRBV6-6 and TRBJ1-1; 7 bases line up with TRBD1. Germline V gene sequence: CDR1 MNHNY, CDR2 SVGAGI (reference sequence). This CDR3 spans 15 amino acids. With 7 bases clipped from V and 5 bases from J, the junction kept 13 bases outside the gene matches. CDR3 region: CASTPPRDRRTEAFF. CDR3 nucleotide sequence: TGTGCCAGCACCCCCCCCCGGGACAGACGGACTGAAGCTTTCTTT.

The rearrangement uses TRBV10-2 and TRBJ2-3; D might be TRBD2 (5 bases). The CDR3 length is 15 residues. Germline lookup yields CDR1 WSHSY and CDR2 SAAADI. Trimming stripped 2 bases from V and 0 bases from J, with 9 bases between. CDR3 region: CASSEVGVSTDTQYF. The CDR3 nucleotides are TGCGCCAGCAGTGAGGTGGGAGTAAGCACAGATACGCAGTATTTT.

The chain couples TRBV19 to TRBJ1-1; D perhaps matches TRBD1 (6 bases). V lost 0 bases to trimming and J lost 3 bases, with 14 bases between them. The CDR3 extends over 16 amino acids. Germline assignment: CDR1 LNHDA and CDR2 SQIVND (reference sequence). The CDR3 coding sequence is TGTGCCAGTAGTATAGATCGACTACAGGGTCACACTGAAGCTTTCTTT. Protein sequence: CASSIDRLQGHTEAFF.

The table lists this clone with a few counts. V usage is TRBV7-6 and J usage is TRBJ1-2; unclear D gene. This CDR3 has 15 residues. V lost 0 bases, J lost 3 bases, and 11 bases lay in between. Looked up from germline, CDR1 is SGHVS and CDR2 is FNYEAQ. The CDR3 loop is CASSLARTDYYGYTF. For the CDR3, the DNA is TGTGCCAGCAGCTTAGCAAGGACGGACTACTATGGCTACACCTTC.

The V gene is TRBV2, the J gene TRBJ2-1; 13 bases line up with TRBD2. V lost 7 bases and J lost 2; bases outside the gene matches: 2. The CDR3 runs 15 residues. The germline V gene has CDR1 SNHLY and CDR2 FYNNEI. The CDR3 DNA follows: TGTGCCAGCACCACTAGCGGGGGGGCCTACAATGAGCAGTTCTTC. Protein product: CASTTSGGAYNEQFF.

CDR3 protein: CASSQDTARGSPLHF. CDR3 coding DNA: TGTGCCAGCAGCCAAGATACCGCGCGAGGGTCACCCCTCCACTTT. The chain employs TRBV14 and TRBJ1-6; D gene uncertain. This CDR3 spans 15 amino acids. V dropped 0 bases and J dropped 10 bases, with 13 bases sitting between them. CDR1 is SGHDN, CDR2 FVKESK, per germline.

The chain uses TRBV19 and TRBJ2-7; tentative D call: TRBD2 (6 bases). Per germline, CDR1 LNHDA and CDR2 SQIVND (reference sequence). Trimming pared 2 bases from V and 2 bases from J, leaving 19 bases between. The CDR3 totals 17 residues. In nucleotides, the CDR3 is TGTGCCAGTAGTATAAAAGGCGGGACGTCGGGCGCCTACGAGCAGTACTTC. This gives the protein CASSIKGGTSGAYEQYF.

The chain joins TRBV2 to TRBJ2-7, with D tentatively TRBD1 (6 bases). Germline-derived CDR1 and CDR2 are SNHLY and FYNNEI. Trimming cost V 6 bases and J 1 base, with 16 bases left between them. The CDR3 covers 15 residues. The CDR3 sequence: CASRRFQDRSYEQYF. Written as DNA, the CDR3 is TGTGCCAGCAGACGATTTCAGGACAGATCCTACGAGCAGTACTTC.

The chain's CDR3 is CASSNRGGRDYGYTF. The CDR3 DNA sequence: TGTGCCAGTAGTAATCGAGGAGGGAGGGACTATGGCTACACCTTC. This chain connects TRBV19 to TRBJ1-2; D remains ambiguous. The CDR3 has 15 residues. From germline, CDR1 is LNHDA and CDR2 SQIVND (reference sequence). Between the trimmed V and J ends, which lost 4 bases and 3 bases, there was a span of 15 bases. Combining the CDR3 with reference TRBV19 and TRBJ1-2 gives the whole variable domain DGGITQSPKYLFRKEGQNVTLSCEQNLNHDAMYWYRQDPGQGLRLIYYSQIVNDFQKGDIAEGYSVSREKKESFPLTVTSAQKNPTAFYLCASSNRGGRDYGYTFGSGTRLTVV.

V usage is TRBV18 and J usage is TRBJ1-6; D not resolved. V lost 2 bases and J lost 7, with 9 bases in between. The CDR3 loop spans 14 amino acids. Germline-derived CDR1 and CDR2 are KGHSH and LQKENI. CDR3 residues: CASSPWEQNSPLHF. The CDR3 nucleotides are TGTGCCAGCTCACCATGGGAGCAGAATTCACCCCTCCACTTT.

The CDR3 coding sequence is TGTGCCAGCAGCTACACTGGCGGGGCGTACAATGAGCAGTTCTTC. It specifies CASSYTGGAYNEQFF. The chain combines TRBV5-6 with TRBJ2-1; D may be TRBD2 (6 bases). CDR3 size: 15 residues. Per germline, CDR1 SGHDT and CDR2 YYEEEE. The V end was cut by 3 bases, the J end by 4 bases, with 14 bases between.

The chain combines TRBV28 with TRBJ2-7; TRBD2 agrees at 8 bases. Looked up from germline, CDR1 is MDHEN and CDR2 is SYDVKM. The ends lost 5 bases at V and 1 base at J; junction bases unmatched: 10. The CDR3 runs to 16 residues. CDR3 in DNA: TGTGCCAGCAGTACCAGCGGGAGAGGAAGTTCCTACGAGCAGTACTTC. Its protein is CASSTSGRGSSYEQYF.

J is TRBJ2-5 and V is TRBV27; D is perhaps TRBD2 (5 bases). The CDR3 spans 13 residues. V shed 3 bases and J shed 5 bases, with 10 bases lying between them. Germline-derived CDR1 and CDR2 are MNHEY and SMNVEV (reference sequence). Here the CDR3 DNA reads TGTGCCAGCAGTTTTGGCGGGTCGGAGACCCAGTACTTC. Protein product: CASSFGGSETQYF.

The rearrangement uses TRBV5-4 and TRBJ1-2; the D gene is possibly TRBD1 (6 bases). CDR3 size: 13 residues. V was pared by 4 bases and J by 2 bases, with 9 bases between. CDR1 and CDR2 from the germline V gene are SGHNT and YYREEE (reference sequence). DNA of the CDR3: TGTGCCAGCAGCCCAGACAGGAACTATGGCTACACCTTC. Translated: CASSPDRNYGYTF.